A single sample gave rise to the 10 T cell receptor beta chains below, sequenced in a study of T cell changes during pregnancy in multiple sclerosis. TCRdb keeps only in-frame clones here, not all; method: immunoSEQ multiplex PCR. The repertoire holds 38,000 or so clones, with 93% as singletons. Sequenced material: CD4+ T cells from peripheral blood mononuclear cells, taken in the first trimester of pregnancy. The receptor set was obtained from a female donor with multiple sclerosis, enrolled in a pregnancy study.

The chain employs TRBV2 and TRBJ2-5; D is perhaps TRBD2 (6 bases). V was clipped by 2 bases and J by 1 base, with 11 bases between them. CDR1 is SNHLY, CDR2 FYNNEI, per germline. This CDR3 region has 15 residues. CDR3 region: CASSERGGAQETQYF. As DNA, the CDR3 is TGTGCCAGCAGTGAAAGGGGCGGGGCCCAAGAGACCCAGTACTTC. Together with reference TRBV2 and TRBJ2-5, the CDR3 gives the full variable domain: EPEVTQTPSHQVTQMGQEVILRCVPISNHLYFYWYRQILGQKVEFLVSFYNNEISEKSEIFDDQFSVERPDGSNFTLKIRSTKLEDSAMYFCASSERGGAQETQYFGPGTRLLVL.

CDR3 sequence: CASSPRAVATNEKLFF. The CDR3 nucleotides are TGTGCCAGCTCACCACGGGCAGTTGCAACTAATGAAAAACTGTTTTTT. The rearrangement uses TRBV18 and TRBJ1-4; D unclear. This CDR3 has 16 amino acids. The V gene's germline CDR1 is KGHSH and CDR2 LQKENI. Trimming removed 1 base from V and 0 bases from J, with 9 bases in between.

The V gene is TRBV27, the J gene TRBJ2-1; no firm D call. Looked up from germline, CDR1 is MNHEY and CDR2 is SMNVEV (reference sequence). Trimming removed 5 bases at V and 2 bases at J, with 16 bases between. The CDR3 is 16 amino acids. The CDR3 coding sequence is TGTGCCAGCAGTCGCCTCCTAGGAAGAGCCTACAATGAGCAGTTCTTC. Translated: CASSRLLGRAYNEQFF.

The CDR3 nucleotides read TGCAGCGTGGGACAGGGGATTCGCAATGAAAAACTGTTTTTT. It translates to CSVGQGIRNEKLFF. The V gene is TRBV29-1, the J gene TRBJ1-4; TRBD1 agrees at 10 bases. The CDR3 is 14 amino acids. The V segment lost 6 bases and the J segment 5 bases; nucleotides outside the gene matches: 6. Germline CDR1 and CDR2: SQVTM and ANQGSEA.

The chain carries TRBV28 and TRBJ2-1, with D perhaps matching TRBD2 (5 bases). The CDR3 is made up of 16 amino acids. CDR1 is MDHEN and CDR2 is SYDVKM in the germline V gene. V lost 5 bases and J lost 5, with 19 bases in between. CDR3 nucleotide sequence: TGTGCCAGCAGTGATCCGAGCGGAGCAGCGCACAATGAGCAGTTCTTC. It encodes CASSDPSGAAHNEQFF.

This clone was seen just once. The chain couples TRBV9 to TRBJ1-6; D is unclear. Trimming removed 1 base from V and 5 bases from J, with 7 bases in between. This CDR3 has 14 amino acids. The V gene's germline CDR1 is SGDLS and CDR2 YYNGEE. CDR3 in amino acids: CASSVQVHNSPLHF. The CDR3 region has the DNA TGTGCCAGCAGCGTACAGGTACATAATTCACCCCTCCACTTT.

The chain joins TRBV14 to TRBJ2-2; D remains unclear. The length of the CDR3 is 14 residues. The V gene's germline CDR1 is SGHDN and CDR2 FVKESK. Trimming shortened V by 3 bases and J by 4 bases, and 9 bases separated the two germline ends. The CDR3 loop reads CASSHERSTGELFF. As DNA, the CDR3 is TGTGCCAGCAGCCACGAAAGGAGCACCGGGGAGCTGTTTTTT.

The chain joins TRBV11-2 to TRBJ2-7, with unresolved D. V was trimmed by 1 base and J by 2 bases, leaving 15 bases between them. The CDR3 covers 16 residues. Germline V gene data show CDR1 as SGHAT and CDR2 as FQNNGV. In nucleotides, the CDR3 is TGTGCCAGCAGCTTAGGGCGGCGGTCGAGTACCTACGAGCAGTACTTC. Protein sequence: CASSLGRRSSTYEQYF.

This clone came up once. This sequence joins TRBV10-3 and TRBJ1-1; perhaps TRBD1 as D (5 bases). CDR3 length: 14 residues. V lost 3 bases to trimming and J lost 3 bases, with 11 bases between them. Germline V gene sequence: CDR1 ENHRY, CDR2 SYGVKD. CDR3 bases: TGTGCCATCAGTGATCAGGGATATTACACTGAAGCTTTCTTT. This gives the protein CAISDQGYYTEAFF.

This clone was seen only a few times. The chain is built from TRBV10-3 and TRBJ2-7; TRBD1 agrees at 9 bases. This CDR3 comprises 14 residues. V was clipped by 7 bases and J by 5 bases; unmatched bases: 9. The germline CDR1 and CDR2 sequences are ENHRY and SYGVKD. CDR3 nucleotide sequence: TGTGCCATCAAAGTGGACAGGGGCGGCGACGAGCAGTACTTC. It translates to CAIKVDRGGDEQYF.